The clone carrying this T cell receptor (beta chain) was detected once. This sample stems from a study of blood T cell repertoires in COVID-19. Study as a whole: Researchers got acute and convalescent COVID-19 samples from the United States, Italy and Spain. PBMCs, B-cell-depleted T cells, or T cells were the source of the cDNA or gDNA that made up the material.

Trimming pared 3 bases from V and 2 bases from J, leaving 16 bases between. CDR1 and CDR2 from the germline V gene are GTSNPN and SVGIG (reference sequence). This CDR3 is 15 amino acids long. In the authors' workflow: Reference gene primer amplification gave estimated nucleated cell counts. Sequenced by immunoSEQ multiplex PCR; TCRdb stores in-frame clones only, minus some. That table gives V, J and clone size, and the DNA gave D and trimming. The top ten clones hold approximately 25% of a sample with roughly 68,000 clones, about 82% of them seen once. The rearrangement joins TRBV30 to TRBJ2-5, with D perhaps TRBD1 (6 bases). The source is a man aged 50-60 years with acute or convalescent COVID-19. Material for sequencing was peripheral blood. CDR3 nucleotides: TGTGCCTGGAGAGGTGGACAGCTTAATCAAGAGACCCAGTACTTC. Amino acid sequence: CAWRGGQLNQETQYF.